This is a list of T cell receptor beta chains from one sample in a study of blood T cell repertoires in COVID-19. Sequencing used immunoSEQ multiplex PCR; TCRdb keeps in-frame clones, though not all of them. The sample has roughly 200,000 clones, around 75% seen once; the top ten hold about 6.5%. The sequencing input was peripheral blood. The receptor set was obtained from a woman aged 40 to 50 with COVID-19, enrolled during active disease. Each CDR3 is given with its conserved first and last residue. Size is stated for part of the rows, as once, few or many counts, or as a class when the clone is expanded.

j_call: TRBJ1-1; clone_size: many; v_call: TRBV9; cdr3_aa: CASSRGAGTEAFF
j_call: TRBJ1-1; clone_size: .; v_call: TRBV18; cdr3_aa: CASSPPSLNTEAFF
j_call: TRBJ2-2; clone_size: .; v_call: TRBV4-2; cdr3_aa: CASSQDPGQATGELFF
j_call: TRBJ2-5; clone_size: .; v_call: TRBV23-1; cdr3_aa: CASSQSRYPGHPQETQYF
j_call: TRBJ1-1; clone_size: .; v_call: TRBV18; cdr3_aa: CASRRDRNTEAFF
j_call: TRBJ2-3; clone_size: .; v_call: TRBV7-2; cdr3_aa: CASSGLGGGLTDTQYF
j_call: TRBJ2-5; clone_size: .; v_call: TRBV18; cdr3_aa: CASSPWDYAGNRETQYF
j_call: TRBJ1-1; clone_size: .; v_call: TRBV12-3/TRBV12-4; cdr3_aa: CASSAGAEAFF
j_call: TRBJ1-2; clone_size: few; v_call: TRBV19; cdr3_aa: CASSRRDRERGTGTNYGYTF
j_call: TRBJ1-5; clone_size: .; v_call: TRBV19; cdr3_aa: CASSIGGQAAQPQHF
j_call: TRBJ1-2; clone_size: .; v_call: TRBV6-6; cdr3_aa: CASSPSDGERGYTF
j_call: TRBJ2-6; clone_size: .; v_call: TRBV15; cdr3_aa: CATTRAGANVLTF
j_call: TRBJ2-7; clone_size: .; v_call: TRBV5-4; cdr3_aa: CASSNRLAGIYEQYF